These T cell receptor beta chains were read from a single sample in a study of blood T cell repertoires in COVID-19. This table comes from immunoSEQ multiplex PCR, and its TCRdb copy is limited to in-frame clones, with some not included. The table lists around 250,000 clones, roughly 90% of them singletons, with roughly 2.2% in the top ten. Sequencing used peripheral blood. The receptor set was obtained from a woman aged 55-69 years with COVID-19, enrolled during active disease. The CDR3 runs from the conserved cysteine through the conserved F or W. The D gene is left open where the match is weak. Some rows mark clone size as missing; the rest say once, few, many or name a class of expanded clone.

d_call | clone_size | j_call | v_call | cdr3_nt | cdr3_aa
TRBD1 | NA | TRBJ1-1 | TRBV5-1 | TGCGCCACCCAAGCCGGGACAGCGAACACTGAAGCTTTCTTT | CATQAGTANTEAFF
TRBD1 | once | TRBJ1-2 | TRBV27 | TGTGCCAGCAGTTTCCAAAGGACAGGGCATGGCTACACCTTC | CASSFQRTGHGYTF
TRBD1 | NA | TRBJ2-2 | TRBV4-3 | TGCGCCAGCAGCCTGGGACAGGGGACCACCGGGGAGCTGTTTTTT | CASSLGQGTTGELFF
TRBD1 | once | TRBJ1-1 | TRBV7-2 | TGTGCCAGCAGCTCCCGGGACAGGGGGTCTTTATCCTTT | CASSSRDRGSLSF
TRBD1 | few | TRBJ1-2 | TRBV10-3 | TGTGCCATCAGCCTCGGACAGGGGGACTATGGCTACACCTTC | CAISLGQGDYGYTF
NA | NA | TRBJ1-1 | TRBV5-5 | TGTGCCAGCAGTCATAGTTTAATGAACACTGAAGCTTTCTTT | CASSHSLMNTEAFF
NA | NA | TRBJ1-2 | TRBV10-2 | TGCGCCAGCAGTGTCGGAGCTCGTAACTATGGCTACACCTTC | CASSVGARNYGYTF
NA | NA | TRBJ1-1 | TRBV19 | TGTGCCAGTAGTATTGGGGGCAGGGTGAGGTCTGAAGCTTTCTTT | CASSIGGRVRSEAFF
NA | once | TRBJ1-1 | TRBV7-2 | TGTGCCAGCAGCTTAGGAGTGGCGGGGTGGGGGAACATGAACACTGAAGCTTTCTTT | CASSLGVAGWGNMNTEAFF
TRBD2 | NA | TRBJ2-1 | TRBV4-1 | TGCGCCAGCAGCCAACCAAGCGGACTAGCGGGGGAAGATGAGCAGTTCTTC | CASSQPSGLAGEDEQFF
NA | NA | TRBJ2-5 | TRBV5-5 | TGTGCCAGCAGCTTGCCCCCCTTGAGTCCTAAAGAGACCCAGTACTTC | CASSLPPLSPKETQYF
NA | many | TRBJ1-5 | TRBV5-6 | TGTGCCAGCAGCTCACTGGGCCAGCCCCAGCATTTT | CASSSLGQPQHF
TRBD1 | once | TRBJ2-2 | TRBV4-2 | TGTGCCAGCAGCCATCCGGGACAGGGCTTCACCGGGGAGCTGTTTTTT | CASSHPGQGFTGELFF
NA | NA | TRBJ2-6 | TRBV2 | TGTGCCAGCAGGTGGGGAGCTGGGGCCAACGTCCTGACTTTC | CASRWGAGANVLTF
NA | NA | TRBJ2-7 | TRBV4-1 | TGCGCCAGCAGCCTTTCCCGGGCAGGGGTAAACTACGAGCAGTACTTC | CASSLSRAGVNYEQYF
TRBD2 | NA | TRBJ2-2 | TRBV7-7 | TGTGCTAGCAGCCCCACTAGCGGGCTGCCCCCAAACGGGGAGCTGTTTTTT | CASSPTSGLPPNGELFF
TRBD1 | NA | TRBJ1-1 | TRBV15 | TGTGCCACCTCCGACAGGGGGGGGACTGAAGCTTTCTTT | CATSDRGGTEAFF
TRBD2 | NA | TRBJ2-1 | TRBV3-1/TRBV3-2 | TGTGCCAGCAGCCTGGGACTAGTTTACAATGAGCAGTTCTTC | CASSLGLVYNEQFF
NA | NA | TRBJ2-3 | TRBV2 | TGTGCCAGCAGGGATAGCAGACCGGTTGATACGCAGTATTTT | CASRDSRPVDTQYF
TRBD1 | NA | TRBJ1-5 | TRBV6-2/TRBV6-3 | TGTGCCAGCAGCCGGGACAGCCATCAGCCCCAGCATTTT | CASSRDSHQPQHF
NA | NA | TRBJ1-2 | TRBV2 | TGTGCCAGCAGTGACGGGGGACCTAACTATGGCTACACCTTC | CASSDGGPNYGYTF
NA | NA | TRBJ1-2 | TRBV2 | TGTGCCAGCTACAGGGTGGGCTATGGCTACACCTTC | CASYRVGYGYTF
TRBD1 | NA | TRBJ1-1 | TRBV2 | TGTGCCAGCAGGACAGGGGTTTACACTGAAGCTTTCTTT | CASRTGVYTEAFF
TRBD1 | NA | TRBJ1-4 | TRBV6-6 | TGTGCCAGCAGTCACCACCCTAGGACAGGCGTCCAGGGGGAAAAACTGTTTTTT | CASSHHPRTGVQGEKLFF
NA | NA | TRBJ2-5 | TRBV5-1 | TGCGCCAGCAGCGCCCTACTAGTTGAGGAGACCCAGTACTTC | CASSALLVEETQYF
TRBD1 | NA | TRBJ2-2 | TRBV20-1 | TGCAGTGCTCGTGACCGGGACAGGGCGAACACCGGGGAGCTGTTTTTT | CSARDRDRANTGELFF
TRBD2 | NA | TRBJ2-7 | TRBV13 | TGTGCCAGCAGCGCCAGGACTAGCGGCACCTCCTACGAGCAGTACTTC | CASSARTSGTSYEQYF
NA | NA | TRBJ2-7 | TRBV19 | TGTGCCAGTAGTAAGGGGTTCAACGAGCAGTACTTC | CASSKGFNEQYF
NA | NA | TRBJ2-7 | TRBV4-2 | TGTGCCAGCAGCCAAGATTCGGCCGACAGCTCCTACGAGCAGTACTTC | CASSQDSADSSYEQYF
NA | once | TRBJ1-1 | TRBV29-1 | TGCAGCGTCGGGGGTAGATTTGGCACTGAAGCTTTCTTT | CSVGGRFGTEAFF
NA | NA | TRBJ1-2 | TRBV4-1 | TGCGCCAGCAGCCGGAGCGAGCGGACGCTAGCTAACTATGGCTACACCTTC | CASSRSERTLANYGYTF
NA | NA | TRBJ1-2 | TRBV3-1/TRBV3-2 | TGTGCCAGCAGCCCCCGCAGGCTCCTTGTGGATGGCTACACCTTC | CASSPRRLLVDGYTF
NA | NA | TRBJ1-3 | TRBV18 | TGTGCCAGCTCACCGTCTCCAGGGATTTCTGGAAACACCATATATTTT | CASSPSPGISGNTIYF
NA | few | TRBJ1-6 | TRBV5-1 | TGCGCCAGCAGCATTGGGGGCAGGAGTTCACCCCTCCACTTT | CASSIGGRSSPLHF
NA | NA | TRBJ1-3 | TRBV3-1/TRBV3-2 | TGTGCCAGCAGCCAACCGGGGGCTGGAAACACCATATATTTT | CASSQPGAGNTIYF
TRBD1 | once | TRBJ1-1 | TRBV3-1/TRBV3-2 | TGTGCCAGCAGCCATCGGACAGGGATCACTGAAGCTTTCTTT | CASSHRTGITEAFF
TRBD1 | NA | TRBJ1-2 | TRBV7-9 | TGTGCCAGCAGCTCACCGACAGGGGGATATGGCTACACCTTC | CASSSPTGGYGYTF